This TCR beta chain was sequenced in a study of Tregs in tolerant kidney transplant recipients. General study points: Biological reproducibility was not directly addressed, but technical replication error appeared minimal.

Regarding this clone: What it binds is not known.

V was pared by 5 bases and J by 3 bases, with 17 bases between. The CDR3 runs 15 residues. Germline V gene data show CDR1 as LNHDA and CDR2 as SQIVND (reference sequence). Some clones are missing from TCRdb's copy, which holds only in-frame ones; the method was immunoSEQ multiplex PCR. Of more than 95,000 clones listed, roughly nine tenths are singletons. This sequence was found in a human donor in good health. J is TRBJ2-7 and V is TRBV19, with a weak D call TRBD1 (5 bases). The sample taken for sequencing was CD4+ T cells from blood. CDR3 in DNA: TGTGCCAGTAGTTCCCGGTCAGGGCAACTCTACGAGCAGTACTTC. It is translated as CASSSRSGQLYEQYF.